The source of this T cell receptor (beta chain) is a study of shared T cell receptors in the human thymus. V was clipped by 6 bases and J by 3 bases; unmatched bases: 9. CDR3 length: 15 amino acids. The germline V gene has CDR1 SNHLY and CDR2 FYNNEI. The assay was immunoSEQ multiplex PCR, and TCRdb's table has in-frame clones only and misses some. The sample has hundreds of thousands of clones; 87% are singletons. The sample was also linked to a second study, of human thymus T cells. That paper notes: What appeared biased in thymic and blood repertoires was the usage of V and J genes.

The chain has TRBV2 and TRBJ2-5; 8 nucleotides line up with TRBD2. The source of this sequence is a boy under three years old with a congenital heart defect. Source material: thymocytes. The CDR3 reads CASRFESGGEETQYF. CDR3 DNA: TGTGCCAGCAGGTTCGAATCGGGAGGGGAAGAGACCCAGTACTTC.